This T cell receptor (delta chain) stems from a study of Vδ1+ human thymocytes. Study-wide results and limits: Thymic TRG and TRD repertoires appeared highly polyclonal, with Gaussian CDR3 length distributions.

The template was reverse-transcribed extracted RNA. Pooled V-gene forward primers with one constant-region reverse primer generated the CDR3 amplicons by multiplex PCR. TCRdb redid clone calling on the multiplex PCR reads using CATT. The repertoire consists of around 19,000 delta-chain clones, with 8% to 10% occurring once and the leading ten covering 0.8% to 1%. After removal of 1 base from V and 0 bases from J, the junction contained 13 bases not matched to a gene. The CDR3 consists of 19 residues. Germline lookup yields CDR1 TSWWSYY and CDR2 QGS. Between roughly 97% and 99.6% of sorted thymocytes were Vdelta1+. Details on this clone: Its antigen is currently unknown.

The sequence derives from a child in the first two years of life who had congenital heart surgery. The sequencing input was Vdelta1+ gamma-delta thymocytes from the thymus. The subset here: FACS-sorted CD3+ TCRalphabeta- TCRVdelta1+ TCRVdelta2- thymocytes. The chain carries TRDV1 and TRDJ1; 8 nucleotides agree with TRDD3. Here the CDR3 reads CALGERGALGAPYTDKLIF. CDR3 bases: TGTGCTCTTGGGGAACGCGGGGCACTGGGGGCCCCGTACACCGATAAACTCATCTTT.